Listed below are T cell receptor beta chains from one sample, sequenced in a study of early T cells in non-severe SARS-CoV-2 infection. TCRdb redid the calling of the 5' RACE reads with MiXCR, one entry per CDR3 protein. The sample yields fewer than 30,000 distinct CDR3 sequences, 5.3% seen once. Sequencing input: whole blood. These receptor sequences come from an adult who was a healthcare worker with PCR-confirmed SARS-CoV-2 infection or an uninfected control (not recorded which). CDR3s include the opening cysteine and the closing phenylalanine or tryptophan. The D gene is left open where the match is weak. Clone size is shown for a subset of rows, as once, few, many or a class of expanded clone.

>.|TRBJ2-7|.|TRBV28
CASTLGRGGTYEQYF
TGTGCCAGCACCTTAGGCAGGGGGGGTACCTACGAGCAGTACTTC
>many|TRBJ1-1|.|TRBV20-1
CSAPRGRGTEAFF
TGCAGTGCCCCCCGGGGTCGAGGGACTGAAGCTTTCTTT
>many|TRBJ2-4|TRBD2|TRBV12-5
CASAKGLGRNIQYF
TGTGCTAGTGCCAAGGGACTAGGCCGAAACATTCAGTACTTC
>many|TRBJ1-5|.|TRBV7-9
CASSEDPRGRRFGNQPQHF
TGTGCCAGCAGCGAAGACCCGAGGGGTAGGCGTTTTGGCAATCAGCCCCAGCATTTT
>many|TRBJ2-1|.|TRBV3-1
CASSQGGASANEQFF
TGTGCCAGCAGCCAAGGTGGGGCTAGCGCCAATGAGCAGTTCTTC
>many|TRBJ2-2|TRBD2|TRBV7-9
CASSTRTSGPTGELFF
TGTGCCAGCAGCACTAGGACTAGCGGGCCCACCGGGGAGCTGTTTTTT
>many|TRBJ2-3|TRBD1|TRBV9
CASSPRGGSLTDTQYF
TGTGCCAGCAGCCCCCGAGGGGGCTCGCTCACAGATACGCAGTATTTT
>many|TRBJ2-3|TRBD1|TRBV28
CASSSPDRVYTQYF
TGTGCCAGCAGTTCCCCAGACAGGGTGTATACGCAGTATTTT
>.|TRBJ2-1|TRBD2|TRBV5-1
CASSLALAGGNEQFF
TGCGCCAGCAGCTTGGCACTAGCGGGAGGGAATGAGCAGTTCTTC
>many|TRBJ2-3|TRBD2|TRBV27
CASSHTGTSGRTDTQYF
TGTGCCAGCAGTCATACTGGGACTAGCGGGAGGACAGATACGCAGTATTTT
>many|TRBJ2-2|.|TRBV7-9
CASSSSAGELFF
TGTGCCAGCAGCTCCTCGGCCGGGGAGCTGTTTTTT
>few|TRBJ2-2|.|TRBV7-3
CASTLLTRGGELFF
TGTGCCAGCACCCTCCTAACTAGAGGAGGAGAGCTGTTTTTT
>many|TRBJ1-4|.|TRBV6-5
CASSSGNDGKLFF
TGTGCCAGCAGTTCCGGGAACGATGGAAAACTGTTTTTT
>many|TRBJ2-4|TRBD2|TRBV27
CASSLRWLAVTNSELAKNIQYF
TGTGCCAGCAGTTTAAGATGGCTAGCGGTTACTAACTCCGAACTAGCCAAAAACATTCAGTACTTC
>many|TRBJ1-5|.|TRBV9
CASSEGTVNQPQHF
TGTGCCAGCAGCGAGGGGACGGTCAATCAGCCCCAGCATTTT
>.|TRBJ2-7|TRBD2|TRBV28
CASSPRTSGSTYEQYF
TGTGCCAGCAGTCCTAGGACTAGCGGGAGTACCTACGAGCAGTACTTC
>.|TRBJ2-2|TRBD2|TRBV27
CVSRAGAYTGELFF
TGTGTCAGCAGGGCGGGAGCGTACACCGGGGAGCTGTTTTTT
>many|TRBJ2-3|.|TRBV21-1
CATPRQRSTDTQYF
TGTGCCACCCCCCGACAGAGAAGCACAGATACGCAGTATTTT
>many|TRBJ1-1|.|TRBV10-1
CASSMDAQNTEAFF
TGCGCCAGCAGTATGGACGCCCAGAACACTGAAGCTTTCTTT
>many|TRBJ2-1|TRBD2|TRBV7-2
CASSPTSGSNGEQFF
TGTGCCAGCAGCCCGACTAGCGGGAGTAACGGTGAGCAGTTCTTC
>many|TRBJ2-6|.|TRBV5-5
CASSFRTSGANVLTF
TGTGCCAGCAGCTTCAGGACCTCTGGGGCCAACGTCCTGACTTTC
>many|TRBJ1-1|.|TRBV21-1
CASRYLARTAMNTEAFF
TGTGCCAGCAGATACCTCGCCAGGACCGCCATGAACACTGAAGCTTTCTTT
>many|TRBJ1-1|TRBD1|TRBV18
CASSPGDRGVSTEAFF
TGTGCCAGCTCACCCGGGGACAGGGGGGTGAGCACTGAAGCTTTCTTT
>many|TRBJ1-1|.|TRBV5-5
CASSLEGRTEAFF
TGTGCCAGCAGCTTGGAGGGGAGAACTGAAGCTTTCTTT
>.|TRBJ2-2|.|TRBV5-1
CASSPAPRTNRLNTGELFF
TGCGCCAGCAGCCCCGCCCCCAGGACTAACCGTCTGAACACCGGGGAGCTGTTTTTT
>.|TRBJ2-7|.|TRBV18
CASSPGGDGTYEQYF
TGTGCCAGCTCACCGGGGGGTGATGGAACCTACGAGCAGTACTTC
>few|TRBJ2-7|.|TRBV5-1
CASSKPGQFEQYF
TGCGCCAGCAGCAAGCCCGGGCAATTCGAGCAGTACTTC
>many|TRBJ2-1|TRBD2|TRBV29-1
CSVELSSGRANEQFF
TGCAGCGTTGAATTGTCTAGCGGGAGGGCAAATGAGCAGTTCTTC
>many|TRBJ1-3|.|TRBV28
CAARSSGNTIYF
TGTGCCGCAAGGAGCTCTGGAAACACCATATATTTT
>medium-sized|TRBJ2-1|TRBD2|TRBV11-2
CASSLRGLAGMNNEQFF
TGTGCCAGCAGCTTGAGGGGACTAGCGGGAATGAACAATGAGCAGTTCTTC
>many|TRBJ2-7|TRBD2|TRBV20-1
CSASGRAGGTVNEQYF
TGCAGTGCTAGCGGGAGAGCGGGAGGGACGGTCAACGAGCAGTACTTC
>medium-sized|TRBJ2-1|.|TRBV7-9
CASSLVVLSSYNEQFF
TGTGCCAGCAGCTTGGTTGTCCTGAGCTCCTACAATGAGCAGTTCTTC
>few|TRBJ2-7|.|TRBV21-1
CASTALEQYF
TGTGCCAGCACTGCCCTCGAGCAGTACTTC
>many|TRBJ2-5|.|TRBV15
CATSRPKETQYF
TGTGCCACCAGCAGACCTAAAGAGACCCAGTACTTC
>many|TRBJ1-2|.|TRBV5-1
CASSLDLSNYGYTF
TGCGCCAGCAGCTTGGACTTGTCGAACTATGGCTACACCTTC
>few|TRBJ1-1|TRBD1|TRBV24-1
CATSDRTGGKPEAFF
TGTGCCACCAGTGACCGGACAGGGGGGAAGCCTGAAGCTTTCTTT
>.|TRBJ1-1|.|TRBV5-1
CASSFSNEVAFF
TGCGCCAGCAGCTTCAGCAACGAGGTAGCTTTCTTT
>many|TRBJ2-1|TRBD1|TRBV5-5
CASSSSGTVSYNEQFF
TGTGCCAGCAGCTCGTCCGGGACAGTCTCCTACAATGAGCAGTTCTTC
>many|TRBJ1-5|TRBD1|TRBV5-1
CASSLAGGGQPQHF
TGCGCCAGCAGCTTGGCAGGGGGCGGACAGCCCCAGCATTTT
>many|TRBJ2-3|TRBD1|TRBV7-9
CASSLGTAESQGF
TGTGCCAGCAGCTTGGGGACAGCCGAAAGTCAAGGTTTT